The table lists the clone carrying this T cell receptor beta chain with a few counts. Its specificity is not known. This record comes from a study of T cell responses to AZD1222 COVID-19 vaccine. Findings and limits, study-wide: Spike-specific TCR breadth and depth both grew after two AZD1222 doses. Targets within unmutated variant regions were reportedly found for nearly half of spike-specific TCRs.

CDR1 is SEHNR, CDR2 FQNEAQ, per germline (reference sequence). Trimming took off 3 bases at V and 0 bases at J, with 17 bases between the two ends. The CDR3 covers 17 residues. Both about-4-week and about-12-week second-dose recipients were combined. Here immunoSEQ multiplex PCR was the method, and the copy in TCRdb shows in-frame clones only, minus some. The sample has around 80,000 clones; about 83% are singletons. Material: peripheral blood, obtained 28 days after the second AZD1222 dose. The chain uses TRBV7-9 and TRBJ1-1; D gene ambiguous. The sequence was obtained from an adult who received the AZD1222 COVID-19 vaccine. CDR3 in DNA: TGTGCCAGCAGCTTGGTCCATGTACAGAGCATGAACACTGAAGCTTTCTTT. This encodes CASSLVHVQSMNTEAFF.